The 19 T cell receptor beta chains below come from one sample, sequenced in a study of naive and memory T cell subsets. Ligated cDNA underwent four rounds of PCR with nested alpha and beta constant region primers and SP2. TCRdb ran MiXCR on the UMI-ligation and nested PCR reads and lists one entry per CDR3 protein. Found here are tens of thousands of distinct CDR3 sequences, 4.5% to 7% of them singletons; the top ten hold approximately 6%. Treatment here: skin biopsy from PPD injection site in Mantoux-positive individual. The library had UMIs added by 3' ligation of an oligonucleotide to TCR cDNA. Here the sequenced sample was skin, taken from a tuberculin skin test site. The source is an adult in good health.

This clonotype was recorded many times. The CDR3 loop reads CASSCLRVDREAPYEQYF. The CDR3 bases are TGTGCCAGCAGTTGTCTCCGGGTGGACAGGGAGGCCCCCTACGAGCAGTACTTC. This sequence joins TRBV6-5 and TRBJ2-7; 8 bases fit TRBD1. The germline V gene encodes CDR1 MNHEY and CDR2 SVGAGI. The CDR3 spans 18 residues. Trimming removed 4 bases from V and 2 bases from J; junction bases left unmatched: 16.

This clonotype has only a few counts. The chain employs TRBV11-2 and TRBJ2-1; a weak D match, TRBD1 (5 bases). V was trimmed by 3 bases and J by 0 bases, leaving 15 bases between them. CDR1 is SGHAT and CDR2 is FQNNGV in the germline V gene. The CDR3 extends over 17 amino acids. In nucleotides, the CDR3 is TGTGCCAGCAGCTTGTCCTTGGGGCGGCCCTCCTACAATGAGCAGTTCTTC. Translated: CASSLSLGRPSYNEQFF.

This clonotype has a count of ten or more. CDR3 protein: CASSYSDSAQPQHF. The CDR3 DNA follows: TGTGCCAGCAGTTACTCTGACAGCGCGCAGCCCCAGCATTTT. V is TRBV6-2 or TRBV6-3 and J is TRBJ1-5; D might be TRBD1 (5 bases). Trimming cost V 0 bases and J 7 bases, with 10 bases left between them. The germline CDR1 and CDR2 sequences are MNHEY and SVGEGT. This CDR3 comprises 14 residues.

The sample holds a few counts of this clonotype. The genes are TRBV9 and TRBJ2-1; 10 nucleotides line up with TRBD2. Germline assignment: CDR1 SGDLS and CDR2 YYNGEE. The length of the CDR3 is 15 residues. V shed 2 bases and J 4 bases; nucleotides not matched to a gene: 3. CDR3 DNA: TGTGCCAGCAGCGTCCAACTAGCGGGATACAATGAGCAGTTCTTC. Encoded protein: CASSVQLAGYNEQFF.

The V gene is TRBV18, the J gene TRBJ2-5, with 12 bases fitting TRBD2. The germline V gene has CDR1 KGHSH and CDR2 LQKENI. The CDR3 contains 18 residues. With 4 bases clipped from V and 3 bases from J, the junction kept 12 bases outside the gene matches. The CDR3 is CASSQTSPWTSGKETQYF. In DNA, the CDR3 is TGTGCCAGCTCACAGACATCTCCCTGGACTAGCGGGAAAGAGACCCAGTACTTC.

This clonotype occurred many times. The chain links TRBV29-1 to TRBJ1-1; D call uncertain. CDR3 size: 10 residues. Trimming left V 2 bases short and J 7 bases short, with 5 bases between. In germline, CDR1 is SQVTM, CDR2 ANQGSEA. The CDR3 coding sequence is TGCAGCGTTGAATTCCATGAAGCTTTCTTT. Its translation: CSVEFHEAFF.

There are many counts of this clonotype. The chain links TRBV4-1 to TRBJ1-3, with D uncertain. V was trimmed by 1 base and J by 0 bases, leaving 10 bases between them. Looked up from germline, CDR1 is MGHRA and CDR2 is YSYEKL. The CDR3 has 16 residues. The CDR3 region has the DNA TGCGCCAGCAGCCAAGCCGTTGTAAGCTCTGGAAACACCATATATTTT. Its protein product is CASSQAVVSSGNTIYF.

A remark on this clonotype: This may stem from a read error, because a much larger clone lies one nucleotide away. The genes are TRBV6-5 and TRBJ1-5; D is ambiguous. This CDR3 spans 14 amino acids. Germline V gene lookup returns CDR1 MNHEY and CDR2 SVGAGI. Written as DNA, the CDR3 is TGTGCCAGCAGTTACTCGACTGAATATCAGCCCCAGAATTTT. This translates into CASSYSTEYQPQNF.

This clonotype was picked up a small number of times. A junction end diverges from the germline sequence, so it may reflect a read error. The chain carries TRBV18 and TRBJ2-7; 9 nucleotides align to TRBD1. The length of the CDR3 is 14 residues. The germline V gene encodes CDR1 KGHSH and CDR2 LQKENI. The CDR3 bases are TGTGCCAGCTCCCGGGGACAGGGCTCCGACGAGCAGTACTTC. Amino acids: CASSRGQGSDEQYF.

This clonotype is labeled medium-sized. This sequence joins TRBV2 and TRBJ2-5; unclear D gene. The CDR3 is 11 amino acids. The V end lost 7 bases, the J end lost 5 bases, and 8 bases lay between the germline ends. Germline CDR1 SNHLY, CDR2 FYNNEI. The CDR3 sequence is CASTTLETQYF. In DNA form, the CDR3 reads TGTGCCAGCACCACACTCGAGACCCAGTACTTC.

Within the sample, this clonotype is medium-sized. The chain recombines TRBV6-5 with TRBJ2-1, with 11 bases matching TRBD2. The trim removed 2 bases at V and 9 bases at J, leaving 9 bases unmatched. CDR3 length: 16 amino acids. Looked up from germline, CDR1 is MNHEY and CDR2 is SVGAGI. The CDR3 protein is CASSYGTSGFRGEQFF. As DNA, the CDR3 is TGTGCCAGCAGTTACGGGACTAGCGGTTTCCGCGGTGAGCAGTTCTTC.

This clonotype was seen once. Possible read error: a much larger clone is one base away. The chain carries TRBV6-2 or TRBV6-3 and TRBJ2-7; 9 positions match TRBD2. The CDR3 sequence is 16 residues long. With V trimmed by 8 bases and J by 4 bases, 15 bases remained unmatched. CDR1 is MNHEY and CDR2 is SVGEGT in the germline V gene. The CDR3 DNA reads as TGTGCCAGCGCTTCGATTGCCGGGACTAGCTGTTACGAGCAGTACTTC. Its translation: CASASIAGTSCYEQYF.

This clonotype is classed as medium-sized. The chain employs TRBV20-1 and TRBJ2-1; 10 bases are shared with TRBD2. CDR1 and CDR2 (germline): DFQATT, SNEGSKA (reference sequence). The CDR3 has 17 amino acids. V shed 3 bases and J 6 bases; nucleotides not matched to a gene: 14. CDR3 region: CSARGALAGVGFNEQFF. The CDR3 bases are TGCAGTGCTAGGGGGGCCCTAGCGGGAGTAGGATTCAATGAGCAGTTCTTC.

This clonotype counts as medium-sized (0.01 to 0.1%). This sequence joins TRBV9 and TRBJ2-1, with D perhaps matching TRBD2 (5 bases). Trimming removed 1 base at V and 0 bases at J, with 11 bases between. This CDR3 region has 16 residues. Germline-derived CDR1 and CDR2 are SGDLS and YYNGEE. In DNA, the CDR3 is TGTGCCAGCAGCGTAAGAAGCGGAAGCTCCTACAATGAGCAGTTCTTC. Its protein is CASSVRSGSSYNEQFF.

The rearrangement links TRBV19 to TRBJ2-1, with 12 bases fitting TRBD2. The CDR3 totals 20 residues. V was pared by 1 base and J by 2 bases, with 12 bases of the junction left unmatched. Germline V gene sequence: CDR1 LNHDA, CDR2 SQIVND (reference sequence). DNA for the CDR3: TGTGCCAGTAGTATAGGGCTAGCGGGAGGGGGGACTAACCCCTACAATGAGCAGTTCTTC. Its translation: CASSIGLAGGGTNPYNEQFF.

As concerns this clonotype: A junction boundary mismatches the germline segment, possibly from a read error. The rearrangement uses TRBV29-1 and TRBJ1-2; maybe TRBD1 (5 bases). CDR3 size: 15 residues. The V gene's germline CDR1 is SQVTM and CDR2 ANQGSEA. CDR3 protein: CSPQHPGRGGYGYNF. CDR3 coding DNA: TGCAGCCCCCAACATCCGGGAAGGGGCGGCTATGGCTACAACTTC.

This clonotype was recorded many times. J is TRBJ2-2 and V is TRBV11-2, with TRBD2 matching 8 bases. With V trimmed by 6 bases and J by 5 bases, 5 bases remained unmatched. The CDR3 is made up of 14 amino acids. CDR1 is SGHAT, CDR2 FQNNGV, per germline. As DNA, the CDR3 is TGTGCCAGCAGTATAGCGGGACGTACCGGGGAGCTGTTTTTT. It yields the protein CASSIAGRTGELFF. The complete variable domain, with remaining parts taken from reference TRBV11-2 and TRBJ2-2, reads EAGVAQSPRYKIIEKRQSVAFWCNPISGHATLYWYQQILGQGPKLLIQFQNNGVVDDSQLPKDRFSAERLKGVDSTLKIQPAKLEDSAVYLCASSIAGRTGELFFGEGSRLTVL.

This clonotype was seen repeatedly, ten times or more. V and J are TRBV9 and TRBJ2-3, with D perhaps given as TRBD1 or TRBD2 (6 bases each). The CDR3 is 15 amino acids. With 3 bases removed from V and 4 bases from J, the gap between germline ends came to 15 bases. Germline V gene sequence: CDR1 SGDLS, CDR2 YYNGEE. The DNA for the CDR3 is TGTGCCAGCAGCGGCGCGGGACAAAGCCCAGATACGCAGTATTTT. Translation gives CASSGAGQSPDTQYF.

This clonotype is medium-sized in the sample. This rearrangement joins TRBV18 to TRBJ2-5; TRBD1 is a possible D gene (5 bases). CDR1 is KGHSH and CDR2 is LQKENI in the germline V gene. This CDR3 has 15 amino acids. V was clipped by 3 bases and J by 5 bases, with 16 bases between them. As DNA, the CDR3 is TGTGCCAGCTCACCGGGTTCGGAAGGGGCCGAGACCCAGTACTTC. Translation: CASSPGSEGAETQYF.